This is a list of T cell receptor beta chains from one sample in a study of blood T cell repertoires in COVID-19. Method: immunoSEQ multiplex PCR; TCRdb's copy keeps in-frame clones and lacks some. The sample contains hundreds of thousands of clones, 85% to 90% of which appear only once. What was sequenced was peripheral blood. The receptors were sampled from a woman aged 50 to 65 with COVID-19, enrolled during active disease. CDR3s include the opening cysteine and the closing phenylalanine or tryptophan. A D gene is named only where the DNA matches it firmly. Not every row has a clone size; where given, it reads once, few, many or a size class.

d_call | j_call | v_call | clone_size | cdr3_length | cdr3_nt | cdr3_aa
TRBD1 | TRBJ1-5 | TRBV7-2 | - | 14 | TGTGCCAGCAGCTCCGACAGGGTTAATCAGCCCCAGCATTTT | CASSSDRVNQPQHF
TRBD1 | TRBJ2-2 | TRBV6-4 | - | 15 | TGTGCCAGCAGCGCTAGGACAGGGGTCGTCGGGGAGCTGTTTTTT | CASSARTGVVGELFF
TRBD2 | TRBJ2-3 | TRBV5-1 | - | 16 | TGCGCCAGCAGCTTTCTCGGGGGGGGCGCAGAAAATACGCAGTATTTT | CASSFLGGGAENTQYF
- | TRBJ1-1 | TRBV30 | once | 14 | TGTGCCTTCTCCCCGGGGAGTGCGAACACTGAAGCTTTCTTT | CAFSPGSANTEAFF
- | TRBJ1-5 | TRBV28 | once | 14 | TGTGCCAGCAGTTTACAGCAGGGCACTCAGCCCCAGCATTTT | CASSLQQGTQPQHF
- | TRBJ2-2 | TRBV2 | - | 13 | TGTGCCAGCCGGAGGGGCAGAACCGGGGAGCTGTTTTTT | CASRRGRTGELFF
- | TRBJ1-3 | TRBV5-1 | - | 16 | TGCGCCAGCAGCTTGTGGGAGAAAGGCTCTGGAAACACCATATATTTT | CASSLWEKGSGNTIYF
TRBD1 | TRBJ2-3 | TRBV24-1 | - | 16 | TGTGCCACCAGCAGCCGACAGGGGACGAGCACAGATACGCAGTATTTT | CATSSRQGTSTDTQYF
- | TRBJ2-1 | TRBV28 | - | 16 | TGTGCCAGCAGAATTAAACCGAGACTCTCCTACAATGAGCAGTTCTTC | CASRIKPRLSYNEQFF
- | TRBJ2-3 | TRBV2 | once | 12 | TGTGCCAGCAGGGAAGGAGGAGATACGCAGTATTTT | CASREGGDTQYF
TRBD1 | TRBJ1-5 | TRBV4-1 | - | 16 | TGCGCCAGCAGCCAACCGGGACAGGGGAGCAATCAGCCCCAGCATTTT | CASSQPGQGSNQPQHF
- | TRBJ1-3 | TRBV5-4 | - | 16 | TGTGCCAGCAGTCTTAGCATCAGCAACTCTGGAAACACCATATATTTT | CASSLSISNSGNTIYF
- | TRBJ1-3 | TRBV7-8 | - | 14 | TGTGCCAGCAGCCCTCTCTCGCGGGGAAACACCATATATTTT | CASSPLSRGNTIYF
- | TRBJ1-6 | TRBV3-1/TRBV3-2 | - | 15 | TGTGCCAGCAGCCGCCGCGAGGGCTTTAATTCACCCCTCCACTTT | CASSRREGFNSPLHF
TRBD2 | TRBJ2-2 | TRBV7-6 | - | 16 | TGTGCCAGCAGCTTGCGGGGGGGATCCGACACCGGGGAGCTGTTTTTT | CASSLRGGSDTGELFF
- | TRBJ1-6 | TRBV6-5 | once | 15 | TGTGCCAGCACCCCGACAGGTGCCTATAATTCACCCCTCCACTTT | CASTPTGAYNSPLHF
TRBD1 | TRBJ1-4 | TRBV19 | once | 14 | TGTGCCAGTAGCCTCCGGGACAGTTATGAAAAACTGTTTTTT | CASSLRDSYEKLFF
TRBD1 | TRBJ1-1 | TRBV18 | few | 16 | TGTGCCAGCTCACCACTTGGACAGGGCCTGGACACTGAAGCTTTCTTT | CASSPLGQGLDTEAFF
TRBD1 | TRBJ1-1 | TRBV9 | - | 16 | TGTGCCAGCAGCGTAGGGACAGGGGGCTTGAACACTGAAGCTTTCTTT | CASSVGTGGLNTEAFF
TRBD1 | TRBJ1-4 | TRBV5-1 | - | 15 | TGCGCCAGCAGCTTGGGGGACAGGGGATTTGAAAAACTGTTTTTT | CASSLGDRGFEKLFF
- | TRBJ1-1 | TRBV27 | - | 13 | TGTGCCAGCAGTTTAATCAGGGACACTGAAGCTTTCTTT | CASSLIRDTEAFF
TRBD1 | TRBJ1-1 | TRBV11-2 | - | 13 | TGTGCCAGCACCTTCACAGGGGGCTCTGAAGCTTTCTTT | CASTFTGGSEAFF
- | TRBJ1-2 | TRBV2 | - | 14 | TGTGCCAGTTCTCGACAGGCTCTTTCCGGCGGCTACACCTTC | CASSRQALSGGYTF
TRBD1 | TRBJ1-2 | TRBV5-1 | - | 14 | TGCGCCAGCAGCTCGGCAGGGGGCAACTATGGCTACACCTTC | CASSSAGGNYGYTF
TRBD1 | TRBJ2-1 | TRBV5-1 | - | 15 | TGCGCCAGCAGCTTGCGAGGACAGGGGAGGGATGAGCAGTTCTTC | CASSLRGQGRDEQFF
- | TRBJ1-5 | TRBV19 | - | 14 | TGTGCCAGCAAGGGGGGGTATAGCAATCAGCCCCAGCATTTT | CASKGGYSNQPQHF
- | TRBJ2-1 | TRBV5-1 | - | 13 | TGCGCCAGCAGCTTGAGCAGGGAAGATGAGCAGTTCTTC | CASSLSREDEQFF
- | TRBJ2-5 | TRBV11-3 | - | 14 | TGTGCCAGCAGCTTATCCGGTAGTCCAGAGACCCAGTACTTC | CASSLSGSPETQYF